The 29 T cell receptor beta chains listed next were all sequenced from one sample in a study of T cell clonality in common variable immunodeficiency. For these TCRs, the target antigens are not known. Overall study findings and caveats: In common variable immunodeficiency, TCR beta chains reportedly carried fewer deletions and N-nucleotide insertions.

Repertoires were generated with immunoSEQ multiplex PCR, while TCRdb's copy carries only in-frame clones and drops some. The sample has about 7,800 clones. The sequenced sample was peripheral blood mononuclear cells. The receptors were sampled from a human donor with common variable immunodeficiency.

Concerning this clone: Read coverage stops 3 residues before the CDR3 terminus; the germline J gene supplies the remainder. The chain couples TRBV7-2 to TRBJ2-1; 12 nucleotides match TRBD1. With V trimmed by 1 base and J by 9 bases, 4 bases remained unmatched. The CDR3 spans 15 residues. From germline, CDR1 is SGHTA and CDR2 FQGNSA. Partial CDR3 DNA: TGTGCCAGCAGCTTAGTGGGACAGGGGGCTATTGAG. This gives the protein CASSLVGQGAIE. The full CDR3 protein is CASSLVGQGAIEQFF.

As to this clone: The CDR3 goes on 3 residues after the read ends, and that part is filled in from the germline J gene. V usage is TRBV6-2 or TRBV6-3 and J usage is TRBJ2-7; TRBD1 might be the D (5 bases). This CDR3 region has 14 residues. Between the trimmed V and J ends, which lost 2 bases and 4 bases, there was a span of 12 bases. The germline gives CDR1 MNHEY, CDR2 SVGEGT. CDR3 amino acids: CASSYRDSFYEQYF. The covered CDR3 bases are TGTGCCAGCAGTTACCGAGACAGCTTTTACGAG.

Comments on this clone: Read coverage stops 3 residues before the CDR3 terminus; the germline J gene supplies the remainder. The chain has TRBV18 and TRBJ2-7; possibly TRBD2 for D (5 bases). Germline V gives CDR1 KGHSH, CDR2 LQKENI. This CDR3 has 16 residues. V was cut by 3 bases and J by 3 bases, with 18 bases left in between. CDR3 DNA (partial): TGTGCCAGCTCACCCACCGGACTTTACTGGGTCTACGAG. Its translation: CASSPTGLYWVYE. The CDR3 in its entirety is CASSPTGLYWVYEQYF.

With regard to this clone: The sequenced fragment ends 3 residues before the CDR3 boundary, so the rest is inferred from the germline J gene. The J gene is TRBJ2-2, the V gene TRBV18, with D tentatively TRBD1 (5 bases). V was pared by 3 bases and J by 6 bases, with 11 bases between. Germline assignment: CDR1 KGHSH and CDR2 LQKENI. There are 14 residues in the CDR3. The CDR3 DNA, read in part, is TGTGCCAGCTCACCGTTCCAAGGGGCCGGGGAG. This encodes CASSPFQGAGE. The CDR3 as a whole reads CASSPFQGAGELFF. The full variable domain, its missing parts supplied by reference TRBV18 and TRBJ2-2, is NAGVMQNPRHLVRRRGQEARLRCSPMKGHSHVYWYRQLPEEGLKFMVYLQKENIIDESGMPKERFSAEFPKEGPSILRIQQVVRGDSAAYFCASSPFQGAGELFFGEGSRLTVL.

As for this clone: From the germline J gene comes the end of the CDR3, since the read stops 3 residues before it. The chain employs TRBV19 and TRBJ2-1, with TRBD2 identical over 13 bases. The CDR3 spans 17 residues. The germline V gene encodes CDR1 LNHDA and CDR2 SQIVND (reference sequence). V was clipped by 1 base and J by 4 bases; unmatched bases: 4. CDR3 residues: CASSIVTSGRGYNEQFF. The part of the CDR3 DNA that was read is TGTGCCAGTAGTATAGTTACTAGCGGGAGGGGTTACAATGAG.

Remarks on this clone: The read is 3 residues too short to cover the CDR3 end, so that end is filled in from the germline J gene. The chain employs TRBV19 and TRBJ2-3; D gene unclear. The CDR3 has 13 amino acids. The germline V gene has CDR1 LNHDA and CDR2 SQIVND (reference sequence). V was pared by 5 bases and J by 2 bases, with 8 bases between. CDR3 DNA (partial): TGTGCCAGTAGTTTAAAACACACAGATACG. Its protein product is CASSLKHTDT. The entire CDR3 is CASSLKHTDTQYF. Filled out from reference TRBV19 and TRBJ2-3, the complete variable domain reads DGGITQSPKYLFRKEGQNVTLSCEQNLNHDAMYWYRQDPGQGLRLIYYSQIVNDFQKGDIAEGYSVSREKKESFPLTVTSAQKNPTAFYLCASSLKHTDTQYFGPGTRLTVL.

A remark on this clone: The sequence runs out 3 residues before the end of the CDR3; the remainder is reconstructed from the germline J gene. V gene TRBV6-1 combines with J gene TRBJ2-1; no clear D gene. V dropped 2 bases and J dropped 4 bases, with 3 bases sitting between them. The length of the CDR3 is 12 residues. CDR1 is MNHNS, CDR2 SASEGT, per germline. CDR3 residues: CASSEQYNEQFF. The DNA read from the CDR3 is TGTGCCAGCAGTGAACAGTACAATGAG.

As for this clone: The read ends 3 residues early relative to the CDR3; the germline J gene fills the gap. The genes are TRBV18 and TRBJ1-2, with a possible D match to TRBD1 (5 bases). Trimming shortened V by 3 bases and J by 2 bases, and 7 bases separated the two germline ends. This CDR3 comprises 13 residues. The germline V gene has CDR1 KGHSH and CDR2 LQKENI. The CDR3 here is CASSPEGNYGYTF. Incomplete CDR3 DNA: TGTGCCAGCTCACCGGAGGGGAACTATGGC.

On this clone itself: The missing CDR3 end, 3 residues past where the read stops, is filled in from the germline J gene. The chain has TRBV19 and TRBJ1-4, with 8 nucleotides matching TRBD1. The junction had 9 bases not matched to a gene; V was cut back by 6 bases and J by 6 bases. Germline loops: CDR1 LNHDA, CDR2 SQIVND (reference sequence). This CDR3 is 15 amino acids long. The CDR3 here is CASSKHRGSDEKLFF. CDR3 DNA, as far as it was read: TGTGCCAGTAGCAAACACAGGGGGAGTGATGAAAAA.

On this clone: The read ends 3 residues shy of where the CDR3 ends; the end is completed using the germline J gene. The V gene is TRBV19, the J gene TRBJ1-1; D ambiguous. V lost 3 bases and J 0 bases, leaving 8 bases between the germline ends. The CDR3 is 14 amino acids. Germline loops: CDR1 LNHDA, CDR2 SQIVND (reference sequence). The CDR3 loop reads CASSIVPMNTEAFF. Partial CDR3 DNA: TGTGCCAGTAGTATTGTCCCTATGAACACTGAA.

Frequency places this clone as medium-sized. The read terminates 3 residues ahead of where the CDR3 ends, so the germline J gene completes it. This chain joins TRBV29-1 and TRBJ1-5, with TRBD1 matching 7 bases. The V gene's germline CDR1 is SQVTM and CDR2 ANQGSEA. CDR3 length equals 13 residues. J was trimmed by 7 bases and V by 4 bases; bases with no gene match: 7. The CDR3 loop reads CSVAATGIQPQHF. The sequenced CDR3 bases are TGCAGCGTTGCTGCGACAGGGATCCAGCCC.

CDR3 amino acids: CASSPPRLPGQLSGELFF. CDR3 bases read: TGTGCCAGCTCACCACCTCGGCTCCCGGGACAATTGAGCGGGGAG. This sequence joins TRBV18 and TRBJ2-2; D may be TRBD1 (6 bases). The read ends 3 residues before the CDR3 terminus; that terminus is restored from the germline J gene. Germline loops: CDR1 KGHSH, CDR2 LQKENI. CDR3 length equals 18 residues. Trimming left V 0 bases short and J 7 bases short, with 21 bases between.

Considering frequency, this clone is medium-sized. CDR3 DNA, as far as it was read: TGTGCCTGGAGTGTAACAGCGGGAGGGCCAACAGATACG. The encoded protein is CAWSVTAGGPTDT. The whole CDR3 sequence reads CAWSVTAGGPTDTQYF. The chain joins TRBV30 to TRBJ2-3; 10 nucleotides line up with TRBD2. The CDR3 end lies 3 residues beyond the end of the read and is filled in from the germline J gene. CDR3 size: 16 residues. V trimming: 0 bases; J trimming: 3 bases; junction bases outside the gene matches: 6. The germline V gene has CDR1 GTSNPN and CDR2 SVGIG (reference sequence).

Remarks on this clone: The CDR3 end lies 3 residues beyond the end of the read and is filled in from the germline J gene. This chain connects TRBV20-1 to TRBJ1-6, with 9 bases that match TRBD1. The ends lost 6 bases at V and 7 bases at J; junction bases unmatched: 1. Germline values: CDR1 DFQATT, CDR2 SNEGSKA (reference sequence). This CDR3 is built from 12 residues. Here the CDR3 reads CSAGTGNSPLHF. The CDR3 DNA, read in part, is TGCAGTGCCGGGACAGGGAATTCACCC.

Comments on this clone: The read is 3 residues too short to cover the CDR3 end, so that end is filled in from the germline J gene. This chain links TRBV7-6 with TRBJ2-3; TRBD2 matches 8 bases. V shed 7 bases and J 5 bases; nucleotides not matched to a gene: 14. The CDR3 runs 16 residues. From germline, CDR1 is SGHVS and CDR2 FNYEAQ. This chain's CDR3 is CASNRGGPALLDTQYF. CDR3 bases read: TGTGCCAGCAATCGGGGGGGCCCTGCACTATTAGATACG.

CDR3 DNA (partial): TGTGCCAGTAGCCTATTCCCCTCCACAGGACCGTACCAAGAGACC. It is translated as CASSLFPSTGPYQET. The entire CDR3 is CASSLFPSTGPYQETQYF. The rearrangement uses TRBV19 and TRBJ2-5; the D gene is possibly TRBD1 (5 bases). Read coverage stops 3 residues before the CDR3 terminus; the germline J gene supplies the remainder. Germline loops: CDR1 LNHDA, CDR2 SQIVND (reference sequence). V was trimmed by 6 bases and J by 0 bases, leaving 23 bases between them. This CDR3 comprises 18 residues.

As regards this clone: The DNA ends 3 residues before the CDR3 does, and the rest of the CDR3 is filled in from the germline J gene. This rearrangement joins TRBV18 to TRBJ2-1, with TRBD2 identical over 10 bases. V shed 4 bases and J 1 base; nucleotides not matched to a gene: 1. The CDR3 is made up of 15 amino acids. Germline V gene lookup returns CDR1 KGHSH and CDR2 LQKENI. CDR3 DNA (partial): TGTGCCAGCTCACAACTAGCGGGATCCTACAATGAG. Residues: CASSQLAGSYNE. The full CDR3 protein reads CASSQLAGSYNEQFF.

Concerning this clone: The read stops 3 residues short of the end of the CDR3; the missing end is completed from the germline J gene. This chain uses TRBV19 with TRBJ1-1; perhaps TRBD1 as D (5 bases). The CDR3 has 15 amino acids. Germline CDR1 LNHDA, CDR2 SQIVND (reference sequence). The germline V and J ends were trimmed by 3 bases and 2 bases, with 13 bases remaining between them. This chain's CDR3 is CASSIFTGLNTEAFF. The CDR3 DNA, read in part, is TGTGCCAGTAGTATTTTCACAGGCCTAAACACTGAA. Full variable domain (missing parts from reference TRBV19 and TRBJ1-1): DGGITQSPKYLFRKEGQNVTLSCEQNLNHDAMYWYRQDPGQGLRLIYYSQIVNDFQKGDIAEGYSVSREKKESFPLTVTSAQKNPTAFYLCASSIFTGLNTEAFFGQGTRLTVV.

This clone is identified as medium-sized (0.01 to 0.1%) from frequency. The read is 3 residues too short to cover the CDR3 end, so that end is filled in from the germline J gene. The rearrangement links TRBV2 to TRBJ2-5, with D possibly matching TRBD2 (5 bases). With 6 bases removed from V and 5 bases from J, the gap between germline ends came to 10 bases. The CDR3 runs 12 residues. CDR1 and CDR2 (germline): SNHLY, FYNNEI. The sequenced part of the CDR3 DNA is TGTGCCAGCAGGGAGGTAGGGGAGACC. This sequence encodes CASREVGET. The CDR3 in its entirety is CASREVGETQYF.

Worth noting for this clone: The read comes to an end 3 residues before the CDR3 does, leaving the germline J gene to fill in the end. The gene calls are TRBV7-9 and TRBJ2-7; D not certain. CDR1 is SEHNR and CDR2 is FQNEAQ in the germline V gene (reference sequence). V dropped 8 bases and J dropped 1 base, with 12 bases sitting between them. The CDR3 is 13 amino acids. The covered CDR3 bases are TGTGCCAGCTCATGGCCAGATTCCTACGAG. Translated: CASSWPDSYE. The whole CDR3 sequence reads CASSWPDSYEQYF.

Details on this clone: Coverage ceases 3 residues before the CDR3 finishes, and the germline J gene fills in the end. The V call is TRBV7-3, the J call TRBJ2-3; 8 bases line up with TRBD2. With V trimmed by 3 bases and J by 0 bases, 2 bases remained unmatched. The CDR3 runs 15 residues. The germline gives CDR1 SGHTA, CDR2 FQGTGA. CDR3 protein: CASSFSGASTDTQYF. Partial CDR3 DNA: TGTGCCAGCAGCTTTAGCGGGGCTAGCACAGATACG.

In the case of this clone: The read halts 3 residues ahead of the CDR3 end, with the missing end drawn from the germline J gene. The gene calls are TRBV6-1 and TRBJ1-6; a weak D match, TRBD1 (5 bases). CDR1 MNHNS and CDR2 SASEGT come from the germline V gene. This CDR3 has 16 amino acids. The V end lost 3 bases, the J end lost 0 bases, and 9 bases lay between the germline ends. The CDR3 DNA, read in part, is TGTGCCAGCAGTGAGGTGGGGCCCTCCTATAATTCACCC. Amino acid sequence: CASSEVGPSYNSP. The full CDR3 is CASSEVGPSYNSPLHF.

A note on this clone: The read stops 3 residues short of the end of the CDR3; the missing end is completed from the germline J gene. The chain recombines TRBV7-9 with TRBJ1-4; D is unclear. V dropped 6 bases and J dropped 8 bases, with 10 bases sitting between them. Per germline, CDR1 SEHNR and CDR2 FQNEAQ (reference sequence). The CDR3 runs 12 residues. The part of the CDR3 DNA that was read is TGTGCCAGCAGTAAGATGAGCGAAAAA. The encoded protein is CASSKMSEK. The CDR3 in its entirety is CASSKMSEKLFF.

Comment on this clone: The missing CDR3 end, 3 residues past where the read stops, is filled in from the germline J gene. V gene TRBV5-1 combines with J gene TRBJ2-5; 8 bases align to TRBD1. The V gene end was trimmed by 4 bases and the J gene end by 1 base; junction bases not matched to a gene: 9. Germline loops: CDR1 SGHRS, CDR2 YFSETQ. There are 16 residues in the CDR3. CDR3 sequence: CASSVGGQGGQETQYF. CDR3 bases read: TGCGCCAGCAGCGTTGGCGGACAGGGTGGCCAAGAGACC.

In terms of frequency, this clone is medium-sized. The observed sequence ends 3 residues before the CDR3 terminus, with the missing tail filled in from the germline J gene. The V call is TRBV29-1, the J call TRBJ2-5, with TRBD2 matching 7 bases. The V and J ends lost 4 bases and 4 bases, in that order; junction bases with no gene match: 3. The germline V gene encodes CDR1 SQVTM and CDR2 ANQGSEA. CDR3 length: 12 residues. CDR3 region: CSVGRGLETQYF. CDR3 DNA, as far as it was read: TGCAGCGTTGGGCGGGGGTTAGAGACC.

Turning to this clone: Read sequence stops 3 residues before the CDR3 end, and the germline J gene provides the missing end. The chain carries TRBV19 and TRBJ1-6; D gene ambiguous. This CDR3 has 15 amino acids. The V gene's germline CDR1 is LNHDA and CDR2 SQIVND (reference sequence). V was pared by 5 bases and J by 0 bases, with 8 bases between. The covered CDR3 bases are TGTGCCAGTAGTGCACGTAGCTCCTATAATTCACCC. Its protein product is CASSARSSYNSP. The whole CDR3 sequence is CASSARSSYNSPLHF.

By frequency, this clone is medium-sized. The CDR3 goes on 3 residues after the read ends, and that part is filled in from the germline J gene. The rearrangement links TRBV20-1 to TRBJ2-7; D possibly corresponds to TRBD1 (5 bases). The CDR3 is 13 residues long. CDR1 is DFQATT, CDR2 SNEGSKA, per germline (reference sequence). Trimming pared 4 bases from V and 3 bases from J, leaving 13 bases between. The sequenced part of the CDR3 DNA is TGCAGTGCTATGGTCCAGGGAAGCTACGAG. Protein product: CSAMVQGSYE. The whole CDR3 protein reads CSAMVQGSYEQYF.

Regarding this clone: The CDR3 extends 3 residues past the end of the read, so its final part is completed from the germline J gene. The chain carries TRBV19 and TRBJ1-1, with 7 bases that match TRBD1. Per the germline V gene, CDR1 is LNHDA and CDR2 is SQIVND (reference sequence). The CDR3 runs to 14 residues. The V and J ends lost 1 base and 5 bases, in that order; junction bases with no gene match: 4. Incomplete CDR3 DNA: TGTGCCAGTAGTATAGGGGCAGGGGGTACTGAA. This sequence encodes CASSIGAGGTE. The entire CDR3 is CASSIGAGGTEAFF.

To note about this clone: The CDR3 end lies 3 residues beyond the end of the read and is filled in from the germline J gene. The V and J genes are TRBV29-1 and TRBJ2-3, with D possibly matching TRBD2 (6 bases). Trimming stripped 5 bases from V and 6 bases from J, with 21 bases between. Looked up from germline, CDR1 is SQVTM and CDR2 is ANQGSEA. The CDR3 sequence is 15 residues long. This CDR3 is CSVSFIGRLVDTQYF. The part of the CDR3 DNA that was read is TGCAGCGTTTCGTTTATTGGGAGACTAGTTGATACG.